The 23 T cell receptor beta chains listed next were all sequenced from one sample in a study of CD8 T cells in Susac syndrome. When the RNA was reverse transcribed, random hexamers were used with an input of 0.5 to 1 ug. From the immunoSEQ multiplex PCR reads, TCRdb called clonotypes with MiXCR, one entry per CDR3 protein. The sample includes some 140,000 distinct CDR3 sequences, roughly 89% seen only once; the top ten take under 0.25%. Sequencing used CD8+ T cells from PBMCs. The source of these receptors is a human donor with multiple sclerosis.

The chain carries TRBV15 and TRBJ1-1; D unclear. Germline assignment: CDR1 LNHNV and CDR2 YYDKDF (reference sequence). CDR3 length: 14 amino acids. The V end was cut by 1 base, the J end by 1 base, with 7 bases between. CDR3 in amino acids: CATSRVVENTEAFF. The CDR3 coding sequence is TGTGCCACCAGCAGAGTTGTGGAGAACACTGAAGCTTTCTTT. Together with reference TRBV15 and TRBJ1-1, the CDR3 gives the full variable domain: DAMVIQNPRYQVTQFGKPVTLSCSQTLNHNVMYWYQQKSSQAPKLLFHYYDKDFNNEADTPDNFQSRRPNTSFCFLDIRSPGLGDTAMYLCATSRVVENTEAFFGQGTRLTVV.

The rearrangement joins TRBV12-3 or TRBV12-4 to TRBJ2-3; no clear D. The CDR3 length is 13 residues. V lost 4 bases, J lost 7 bases, and 12 bases lay in between. This chain's CDR3 is CASSSGPANTQYF. In DNA, the CDR3 is TGTGCCAGCAGTTCCGGACCGGCAAATACGCAGTATTTT.

The chain is built from TRBV2 and TRBJ1-2, with a possible D match to TRBD1 (5 bases). The V and J ends lost 6 bases and 0 bases respectively, with 17 bases between them. The germline V gene encodes CDR1 SNHLY and CDR2 FYNNEI. The CDR3 extends over 16 amino acids. The CDR3 bases are TGTGCCAGCAGAGTTTTATCAGGGCTGCCTAACTATGGCTACACCTTC. The encoded protein is CASRVLSGLPNYGYTF. The variable domain in full, with the rest retrieved from reference TRBV2 and TRBJ1-2, is EPEVTQTPSHQVTQMGQEVILRCVPISNHLYFYWYRQILGQKVEFLVSFYNNEISEKSEIFDDQFSVERPDGSNFTLKIRSTKLEDSAMYFCASRVLSGLPNYGYTFGSGTRLTVV.

This clonotype was seen only once. Here the CDR3 reads CASSEWVRPGEVQYF. As DNA, the CDR3 is TGTGCCAGCAGTGAATGGGTACGGCCAGGGGAGGTGCAGTACTTC. This chain uses TRBV25-1 with TRBJ2-7; the D gene could be TRBD1 or TRBD2 (6 bases each). The V and J ends lost 1 base and 9 bases respectively, with 19 bases between them. Germline assignment: CDR1 MGHDK and CDR2 SYGVNS. This CDR3 has 15 amino acids.

The J gene is TRBJ2-3, the V gene TRBV5-1; 7 bases line up with TRBD2. Germline trimming cut 0 bases from V and 4 bases from J; bases unmatched to any gene: 8. This CDR3 comprises 16 residues. The V gene's germline CDR1 is SGHRS and CDR2 YFSETQ. CDR3 in DNA: TGCGCCAGCAGCTTGGAGGGCGGGAGCATAGCAGATACGCAGTATTTT. Translation gives CASSLEGGSIADTQYF. Full variable domain (outside the CDR3, taken from reference TRBV5-1 and TRBJ2-3): KAGVTQTPRYLIKTRGQQVTLSCSPISGHRSVSWYQQTPGQGLQFLFEYFSETQRNKGNFPGRFSGRQFSNSRSEMNVSTLELGDSALYLCASSLEGGSIADTQYFGPGTRLTVL.

This chain joins TRBV19 and TRBJ2-7; no reliable D call. CDR1 and CDR2 (germline): LNHDA, SQIVND (reference sequence). The CDR3 spans 12 residues. V was trimmed by 2 bases and J by 5 bases, leaving 7 bases between them. The CDR3 reads CASSILGNEQYF. In nucleotides, the CDR3 is TGTGCCAGTAGTATATTAGGGAACGAGCAGTACTTC.

The V gene is TRBV27, the J gene TRBJ2-2; maybe TRBD2 (5 bases). Germline CDR1 and CDR2: MNHEY and SMNVEV (reference sequence). The CDR3 is 14 residues long. V was cut by 4 bases and J by 4 bases, with 10 bases left in between. The CDR3 DNA is TGTGCCAGCAGTTCTCACGGGGTCACCGGGGAGCTGTTTTTT. As protein: CASSSHGVTGELFF.

The genes are TRBV4-2 and TRBJ2-5, with D tentatively TRBD2 (6 bases). This CDR3 contains 16 residues. V lost 0 bases to trimming and J lost 2 bases, with 13 bases between them. From germline, CDR1 is LGHNA and CDR2 YNFKEQ. The CDR3 loop reads CASSQDLGGKQETQYF. DNA of the CDR3: TGTGCCAGCAGCCAAGATCTTGGCGGGAAGCAAGAGACCCAGTACTTC.

The V and J genes are TRBV19 and TRBJ2-7; 8 bases are a match to TRBD1. Germline assignment: CDR1 LNHDA and CDR2 SQIVND (reference sequence). The CDR3 consists of 13 residues. V shed 10 bases and J 5 bases; nucleotides not matched to a gene: 10. The DNA of the CDR3 is TGTGCCACTCACCCAGGACAGGGCCACGAGCAGTACTTC. Translation: CATHPGQGHEQYF.

This chain joins TRBV5-6 and TRBJ2-7, with 9 bases matching TRBD1. V trimming: 0 bases; J trimming: 0 bases; junction bases outside the gene matches: 4. Germline V CDR1 and CDR2: SGHDT, YYEEEE. CDR3 length equals 16 residues. This CDR3 is CASSLARTGDSYEQYF. The CDR3 DNA is TGTGCCAGCAGCTTGGCTAGGACAGGGGACTCCTACGAGCAGTACTTC.

This clonotype has just one count. The chain joins TRBV28 to TRBJ2-1; 9 bases are a match to TRBD1. The CDR3 spans 15 residues. The germline gives CDR1 MDHEN, CDR2 SYDVKM. The junction had 3 bases not matched to a gene; V was cut back by 4 bases and J by 2 bases. CDR3 bases: TGTGCCAGCAGTTCAGACAGGGGGACCTACAATGAGCAGTTCTTC. It yields the protein CASSSDRGTYNEQFF. The variable domain in full, completed from reference TRBV28 and TRBJ2-1, reads DVKVTQSSRYLVKRTGEKVFLECVQDMDHENMFWYRQDPGLGLRLIYFSYDVKMKEKGDIPEGYSVSREKKERFSLILESASTNQTSMYLCASSSDRGTYNEQFFGPGTRLTVL.

The CDR3 DNA reads as TGTGCCAGCAGCCTCCTGGCGGGGGCCAAAGAGACCCAGTACTTC. Its protein product is CASSLLAGAKETQYF. The rearrangement joins TRBV13 to TRBJ2-5; a weak D match, TRBD2 (7 bases). The V gene lost 5 bases and the J gene lost 3 bases, with 16 bases spanning the gap. The length of the CDR3 is 15 residues. The V gene's germline CDR1 is PRHDT and CDR2 FYEKMQ (reference sequence). Combining the CDR3 with reference TRBV13 and TRBJ2-5 gives the whole variable domain AAGVIQSPRHLIKEKRETATLKCYPIPRHDTVYWYQQGPGQDPQFLISFYEKMQSDKGSIPDRFSAQQFSDYHSELNMSSLELGDSALYFCASSLLAGAKETQYFGPGTRLLVL.

This clonotype is a singleton in its sample. The chain joins TRBV19 to TRBJ1-2; 9 bases agree with TRBD1. Germline CDR1 is LNHDA and CDR2 is SQIVND (reference sequence). CDR3 length: 14 residues. V was clipped by 6 bases and J by 5 bases; unmatched bases: 7. The CDR3 spells CASSAGTGSYGYTF. The CDR3 DNA reads TGTGCCAGTAGCGCCGGGACAGGGTCTTATGGCTACACCTTC.

J is TRBJ2-2 and V is TRBV12-5; D is unresolved. CDR3 size: 14 residues. V was cut by 2 bases and J by 1 base, with 5 bases left in between. Germline lookup yields CDR1 LGHNT and CDR2 FRNRAP. CDR3 in DNA: TGTGCTAGTGGTTTGATAGGGAACACCGGGGAGCTGTTTTTT. Its translation is CASGLIGNTGELFF.

The chain uses TRBV28 and TRBJ2-1; 8 nucleotides agree with TRBD2. The CDR3 loop spans 17 amino acids. J was trimmed by 4 bases and V by 4 bases; bases with no gene match: 12. Germline V gene data show CDR1 as MDHEN and CDR2 as SYDVKM. The CDR3 loop is CASSWPQRERSYNEQFF. The CDR3 nucleotides read TGTGCCAGCAGTTGGCCCCAGCGGGAGAGATCGTACAATGAGCAGTTCTTC.

This clonotype was seen a single time. The chain links TRBV5-1 to TRBJ1-2; D not certain. The CDR3 spans 13 residues. V lost 5 bases, J lost 3 bases, and 11 bases lay in between. From germline, CDR1 is SGHRS and CDR2 YFSETQ. This chain's CDR3 is CASSSDVYYGYTF. CDR3 nucleotide sequence: TGCGCCAGCAGTTCCGACGTCTACTATGGCTACACCTTC.

This sequence joins TRBV7-9 and TRBJ1-2; D is ambiguous. With 2 bases removed from V and 2 bases from J, the gap between germline ends came to 15 bases. Germline CDR1 reads SEHNR; CDR2 reads FQNEAQ (reference sequence). The CDR3 covers 16 residues. CDR3 sequence reads: CASSLPNTATNYGYTF. DNA for the CDR3: TGTGCCAGCAGCTTACCCAACACGGCTACAAACTATGGCTACACCTTC.

This clonotype was observed once. The J gene is TRBJ1-3, the V gene TRBV15, with unresolved D. The V gene's germline CDR1 is LNHNV and CDR2 YYDKDF (reference sequence). The V gene lost 6 bases and the J gene lost 1 base, with 4 bases spanning the gap. The CDR3 has 12 residues. CDR3 sequence reads: CATSFSGNTIYF. In nucleotides, the CDR3 is TGTGCCACCAGTTTTTCTGGAAACACCATATATTTT.

This clonotype has just one count. V gene TRBV28 combines with J gene TRBJ1-5; 10 bases match TRBD1. The CDR3 runs to 14 residues. Germline loops: CDR1 MDHEN, CDR2 SYDVKM. V shed 6 bases and J 6 bases; nucleotides not matched to a gene: 5. This chain's CDR3 is CASRTGTGVQPQHF. In nucleotides, the CDR3 is TGTGCCAGCAGGACCGGGACAGGGGTTCAGCCCCAGCATTTT.

Only one count was recorded for this clonotype. J is TRBJ1-2 and V is TRBV4-1; D is unclear. V lost 2 bases to trimming and J lost 7 bases, with 14 bases between them. Germline loops: CDR1 MGHRA, CDR2 YSYEKL. CDR3 length equals 14 residues. The CDR3 coding sequence is TGCGCCAGCAGCCAAATGACCACCCTGGGTGGCTACACCTTC. This codes for CASSQMTTLGGYTF.

V gene TRBV27 combines with J gene TRBJ2-7; the match to TRBD2 covers 10 bases. The CDR3 runs 15 residues. Losses at the gene ends were 4 bases for V and 5 bases for J; bases not matched to a gene: 8. Germline-derived CDR1 and CDR2 are MNHEY and SMNVEV (reference sequence). The CDR3 sequence is CASSWSGRAGDEQYF. CDR3 DNA: TGTGCCAGCAGTTGGAGCGGGAGGGCCGGAGACGAGCAGTACTTC.

This sequence joins TRBV28 and TRBJ2-7; D is ambiguous. This CDR3 spans 14 amino acids. Trimming took 2 bases from V and 2 from J, leaving 10 bases between them. CDR1 and CDR2 (germline): MDHEN, SYDVKM. This CDR3 reads CASSLRAGAYEQYF. DNA for the CDR3: TGTGCCAGCAGTTTAAGGGCAGGCGCCTACGAGCAGTACTTC.

In its sample, this clonotype was seen once. The J gene is TRBJ1-1, the V gene TRBV3-1; no definite D call. In germline, CDR1 is LGHDT, CDR2 YNNKEL (reference sequence). CDR3 length: 13 residues. Trimming took off 1 base at V and 10 bases at J, with 13 bases between the two ends. The CDR3 sequence is CASSQGPQEIAFF. The CDR3 DNA follows: TGTGCCAGCAGCCAAGGGCCGCAGGAGATAGCTTTCTTT.